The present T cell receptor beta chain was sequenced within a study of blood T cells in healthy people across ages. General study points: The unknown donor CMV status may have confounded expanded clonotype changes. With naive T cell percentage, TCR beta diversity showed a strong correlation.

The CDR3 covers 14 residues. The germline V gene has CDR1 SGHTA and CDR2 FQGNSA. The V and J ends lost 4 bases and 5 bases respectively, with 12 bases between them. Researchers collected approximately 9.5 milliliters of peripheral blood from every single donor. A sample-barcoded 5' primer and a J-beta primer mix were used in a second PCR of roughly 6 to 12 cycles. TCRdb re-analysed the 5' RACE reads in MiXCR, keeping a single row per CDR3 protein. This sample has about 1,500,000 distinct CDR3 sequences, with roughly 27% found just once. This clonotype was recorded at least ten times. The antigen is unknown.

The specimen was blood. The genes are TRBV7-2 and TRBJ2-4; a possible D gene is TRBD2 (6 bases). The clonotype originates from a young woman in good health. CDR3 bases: TGTGCCAGCAGCTCCGCCGGGAGCCAAAACATTCAGTACTTC. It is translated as CASSSAGSQNIQYF.